These 14 T cell receptor beta chains originate from one sample sequenced in a study of cytomegalovirus exposure and HLA in healthy donors. Vbeta (60) and Jbeta (13) primers were used in the PCR. Produced via immunoSEQ multiplex PCR; TCRdb's table is partial and in-frame only. The data contain about 100,000 clones, approximately 70% of them seen just once; the ten biggest clones take up under 5.5%. Sequencing used PBMCs. The receptors were gathered from a woman between 18 and 29 years old in good health and CMV-seropositive.

CDR3 residues: CASSQTTGGNSYEQYF. Here the CDR3 DNA reads TGTGCCAGCAGCCAGACCACGGGGGGAAACTCCTACGAGCAGTACTTC. The chain couples TRBV5-6 to TRBJ2-7; 7 positions match TRBD2. This CDR3 is 16 amino acids long. Trimming took 4 bases from V and 0 from J; bases not matched to a gene: 10. Germline V lookup: CDR1 SGHDT, CDR2 YYEEEE.

In its sample, this clone was seen a few times. The V call is TRBV28, the J call TRBJ1-1, with TRBD1 matching 7 bases. This CDR3 comprises 15 residues. V shed 5 bases and J 0 bases; nucleotides not matched to a gene: 6. Germline V gene data show CDR1 as MDHEN and CDR2 as SYDVKM. The CDR3 spells CASSLDRDMNTEAFF. CDR3 nucleotides: TGTGCCAGCAGTCTAGACAGGGATATGAACACTGAAGCTTTCTTT.

The table lists this clone with a few counts. The chain employs TRBV4-1 and TRBJ2-7, with TRBD1 identical over 9 bases. CDR1 and CDR2 (germline): MGHRA, YSYEKL. With V trimmed by 3 bases and J by 3 bases, 3 bases remained unmatched. The CDR3 covers 14 residues. In DNA, the CDR3 is TGCGCCAGCAGCCACCCGGGACAGGGCTACGAGCAGTACTTC. Encoded protein: CASSHPGQGYEQYF.

The chain couples TRBV7-9 to TRBJ2-1; 8 bases align to TRBD1. Trimming removed 3 bases from V and 10 bases from J; junction bases left unmatched: 20. Germline CDR1 SEHNR, CDR2 FQNEAQ (reference sequence). This CDR3 is built from 18 residues. The DNA of the CDR3 is TGTGCCAGCAGCTTGCTACCCGGCAGGGACAGGATGTCCAGGGAGCAGTTCTTC. Amino acid sequence: CASSLLPGRDRMSREQFF.

The J gene is TRBJ2-1, the V gene TRBV28; TRBD2 aligns across 9 bases. The germline gives CDR1 MDHEN, CDR2 SYDVKM. The CDR3 is 17 amino acids. V was clipped by 5 bases and J by 0 bases; unmatched bases: 8. CDR3 loop: CASSEASGASSYNEQFF. CDR3 sequence (DNA): TGTGCCAGCAGTGAAGCTAGCGGGGCCAGCTCCTACAATGAGCAGTTCTTC.

The chain uses TRBV29-1 and TRBJ2-1; the D gene is possibly TRBD1 (5 bases). The V gene's germline CDR1 is SQVTM and CDR2 ANQGSEA. The CDR3 is 12 amino acids. V lost 7 bases to trimming and J lost 7 bases, with 14 bases between them. In nucleotides, the CDR3 is TGCAGCGGTGGGGAAACAGGTAATGAGCAGTTCTTC. The encoded protein is CSGGETGNEQFF.

The rearrangement uses TRBV15 and TRBJ2-7, with 7 bases identical to TRBD2. V was pared by 5 bases and J by 0 bases, with 10 bases of the junction left unmatched. CDR3 length: 16 residues. The germline gives CDR1 LNHNV, CDR2 YYDKDF (reference sequence). CDR3 bases: TGTGCCACCAGCGGAAAGAGGGACTATTCCTCCTACGAGCAGTACTTC. This codes for CATSGKRDYSSYEQYF. The full variable domain, its missing parts supplied by reference TRBV15 and TRBJ2-7, is DAMVIQNPRYQVTQFGKPVTLSCSQTLNHNVMYWYQQKSSQAPKLLFHYYDKDFNNEADTPDNFQSRRPNTSFCFLDIRSPGLGDTAMYLCATSGKRDYSSYEQYFGPGTRLTVT.

This clone was recorded a few times. This chain links TRBV10-3 with TRBJ1-5; the D gene is possibly TRBD1 (6 bases). This CDR3 has 14 residues. Per the germline V gene, CDR1 is ENHRY and CDR2 is SYGVKD. V lost 6 bases and J lost 0, with 9 bases in between. For the CDR3, the DNA is TGTGCCATCAGCTGGACAGATAGCAATCAGCCCCAGCATTTT. Translation gives CAISWTDSNQPQHF.

The chain links TRBV18 to TRBJ1-1; weak D call: TRBD1 (6 bases). The ends were cut back, 1 base at V and 3 bases at J, with 12 bases in the middle. This CDR3 contains 15 residues. Per germline, CDR1 KGHSH and CDR2 LQKENI. CDR3 loop: CASSPQQGRDTEAFF. The CDR3 region has the DNA TGTGCCAGCTCACCACAGCAGGGGAGGGACACTGAAGCTTTCTTT.

This clone turned up a few times. The chain links TRBV4-3 to TRBJ2-1; 7 bases agree with TRBD1. The CDR3 is 17 residues long. CDR1 and CDR2 (germline): LGHNA, YSLEER. The V gene end was trimmed by 0 bases and the J gene end by 9 bases; junction bases not matched to a gene: 14. CDR3 coding DNA: TGCGCCAGCAGCCAAGATGGTAGGGGGCAAAGGTCGGCTGAGCAGTTCTTC. It yields the protein CASSQDGRGQRSAEQFF.

This chain uses TRBV5-6 with TRBJ2-7; tentative D call: TRBD1 (6 bases). The CDR3 is made up of 14 amino acids. V was trimmed by 2 bases and J by 3 bases, leaving 12 bases between them. Germline V gene sequence: CDR1 SGHDT, CDR2 YYEEEE. The CDR3 nucleotides are TGTGCCAGCAGCTTTAGGACAGTGCTCTACGAGCAGTACTTC. This encodes CASSFRTVLYEQYF.

The chain couples TRBV10-1 to TRBJ2-7; D unclear. The length of the CDR3 is 15 residues. Per germline, CDR1 WNHNN and CDR2 SYGVQD (reference sequence). Trimming pared 7 bases from V and 2 bases from J, leaving 18 bases between. For the CDR3, the DNA is TGCGCCAGCAACGATCCCCCGCCAACTACCTACGAGCAGTACTTC. Translating gives CASNDPPPTTYEQYF.

The CDR3 DNA reads as TGTGCCAGCAGCTTGGGTGACAGAAAGGTGAACACTGAAGCTTTCTTT. Translating gives CASSLGDRKVNTEAFF. The chain has TRBV5-6 and TRBJ1-1; weak D call: TRBD1 (5 bases). The V end was cut by 0 bases, the J end by 0 bases, with 12 bases between. This CDR3 contains 16 residues. Germline V gives CDR1 SGHDT, CDR2 YYEEEE.

The rearrangement joins TRBV7-8 to TRBJ2-7; 7 nucleotides line up with TRBD2. This CDR3 is 18 amino acids long. V shed 1 base, J shed 0 bases, and the junction held 12 bases outside the gene matches. CDR1 is SGHVS, CDR2 FQNEAQ, per germline. Written as DNA, the CDR3 is TGTGCCAGCAGCTTAGATGGTTACTCGGGGGGAAGCTCCTACGAGCAGTACTTC. The encoded protein is CASSLDGYSGGSSYEQYF.